Sequencing of this TCR beta chain was carried out in a study of regulatory T cells in long-lasting Graves disease. About this clonotype: What it recognizes is unknown.

Findings of the study overall: Accuracy may have been reduced by the small sample size.

Germline V gene data show CDR1 as PRHDT and CDR2 as FYEKMQ (reference sequence). This CDR3 region has 17 residues. Losses at the gene ends were 4 bases for V and 4 bases for J; bases not matched to a gene: 7. CDR3 regions were amplified by Arm-PCR using iRepertoire HTBI primers to build TCR beta libraries. Via MiXCR, TCRdb re-called the multiplex PCR reads, giving one row per CDR3 protein. This table has 450,000 to 650,000 distinct CDR3 sequences, approximately 16% appearing once. As for time point: newly diagnosed GD, antithyroid drugs for less than 3 months. PBMC-extracted RNA yielded the TCR library. This sample also appeared in a second study, on T cells in Graves' hyperthyroidism and ophthalmopathy.

The clonotype comes from a woman aged 40-65 years with Graves disease. Sequenced material: peripheral blood mononuclear cells (PBMCs), taken at new diagnosis, from a patient treated with antithyroid drugs. The chain combines TRBV13 with TRBJ2-2; 12 positions match TRBD1. As DNA, the CDR3 is TGTGCCAGCAGCTCCCGGGACAGGGGGCTTAGCACCGGGGAGCTGTTTTTT. This encodes CASSSRDRGLSTGELFF.